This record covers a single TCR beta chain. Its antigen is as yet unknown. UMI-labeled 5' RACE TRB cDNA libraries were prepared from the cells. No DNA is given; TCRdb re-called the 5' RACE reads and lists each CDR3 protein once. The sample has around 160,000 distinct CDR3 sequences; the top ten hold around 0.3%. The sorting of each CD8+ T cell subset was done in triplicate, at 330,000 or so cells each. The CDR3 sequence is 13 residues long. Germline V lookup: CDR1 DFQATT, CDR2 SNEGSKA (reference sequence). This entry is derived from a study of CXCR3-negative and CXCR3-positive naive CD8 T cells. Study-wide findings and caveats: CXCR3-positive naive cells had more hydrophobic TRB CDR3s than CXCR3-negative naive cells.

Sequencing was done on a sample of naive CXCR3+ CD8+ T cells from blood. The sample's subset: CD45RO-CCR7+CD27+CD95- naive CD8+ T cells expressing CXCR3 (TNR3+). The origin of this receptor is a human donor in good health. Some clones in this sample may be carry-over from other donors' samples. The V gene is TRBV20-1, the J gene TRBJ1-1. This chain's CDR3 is CSARTDPEAEAFF.